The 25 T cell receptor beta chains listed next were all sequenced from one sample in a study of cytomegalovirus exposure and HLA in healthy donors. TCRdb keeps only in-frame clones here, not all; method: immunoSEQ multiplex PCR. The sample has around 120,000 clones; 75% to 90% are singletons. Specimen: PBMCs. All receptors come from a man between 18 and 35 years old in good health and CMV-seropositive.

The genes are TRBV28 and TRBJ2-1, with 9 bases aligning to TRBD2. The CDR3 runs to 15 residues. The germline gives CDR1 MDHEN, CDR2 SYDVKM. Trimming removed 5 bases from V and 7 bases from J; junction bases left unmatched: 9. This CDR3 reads CASSPPAGGRNEQFF. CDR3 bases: TGTGCCAGCAGTCCCCCGGCGGGGGGGCGGAATGAGCAGTTCTTC.

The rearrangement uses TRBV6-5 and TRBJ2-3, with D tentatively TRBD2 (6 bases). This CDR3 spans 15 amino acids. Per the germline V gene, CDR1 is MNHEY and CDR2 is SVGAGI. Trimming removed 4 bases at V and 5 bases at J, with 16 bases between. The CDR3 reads CASSSTGLGGDTQYF. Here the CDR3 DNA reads TGTGCCAGCAGTTCGACGGGACTCGGAGGAGATACGCAGTATTTT.

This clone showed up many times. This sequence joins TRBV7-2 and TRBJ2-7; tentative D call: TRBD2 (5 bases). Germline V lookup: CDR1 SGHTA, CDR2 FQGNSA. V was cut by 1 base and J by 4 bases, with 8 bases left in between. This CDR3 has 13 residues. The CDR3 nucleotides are TGTGCCAGCAGCTTAGGGGGAGATTACGAGCAGTACTTC. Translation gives CASSLGGDYEQYF.

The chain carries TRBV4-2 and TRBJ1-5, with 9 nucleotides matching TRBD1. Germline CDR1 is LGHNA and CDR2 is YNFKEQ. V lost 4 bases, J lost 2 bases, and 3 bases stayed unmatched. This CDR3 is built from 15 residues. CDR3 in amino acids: CASSPRDRGNQPQHF. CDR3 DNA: TGTGCCAGCAGCCCCCGGGACAGGGGCAATCAGCCCCAGCATTTT.

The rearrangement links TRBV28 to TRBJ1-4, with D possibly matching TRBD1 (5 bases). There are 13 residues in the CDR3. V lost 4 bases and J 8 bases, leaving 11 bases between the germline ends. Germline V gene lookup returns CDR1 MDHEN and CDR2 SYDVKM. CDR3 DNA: TGTGCCAGCAGTTCGCAGGGAAGGGAAAAACTGTTTTTT. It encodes CASSSQGREKLFF.

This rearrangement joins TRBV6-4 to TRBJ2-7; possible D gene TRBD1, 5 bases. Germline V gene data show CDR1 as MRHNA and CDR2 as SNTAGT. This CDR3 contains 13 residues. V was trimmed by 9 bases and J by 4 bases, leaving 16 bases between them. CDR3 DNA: TGTGCCAGGATTAGTACAGGAGAGTACGAGCAGTACTTC. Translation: CARISTGEYEQYF.

Here the CDR3 reads CASSHGKLAGVNTYNEQFF. In DNA form, the CDR3 reads TGTGCCAGCAGCCACGGTAAACTAGCGGGGGTCAACACCTACAATGAGCAGTTCTTC. The chain is built from TRBV11-2 and TRBJ2-1, with 11 positions matching TRBD2. CDR3 length equals 19 residues. CDR1 is SGHAT and CDR2 is FQNNGV in the germline V gene. V trimming: 5 bases; J trimming: 2 bases; junction bases outside the gene matches: 14.

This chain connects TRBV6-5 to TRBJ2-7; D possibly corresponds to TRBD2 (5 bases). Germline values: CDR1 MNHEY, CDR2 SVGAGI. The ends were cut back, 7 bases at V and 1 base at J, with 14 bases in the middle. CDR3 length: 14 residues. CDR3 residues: CASTYSLASYEQYF. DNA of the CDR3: TGTGCCAGCACCTACTCTCTAGCTTCCTACGAGCAGTACTTC.

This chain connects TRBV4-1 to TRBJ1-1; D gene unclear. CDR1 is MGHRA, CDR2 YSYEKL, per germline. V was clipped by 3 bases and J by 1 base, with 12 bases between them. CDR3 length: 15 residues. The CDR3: CASSQLGVGNTEAFF. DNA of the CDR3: TGCGCCAGCAGCCAGCTTGGAGTGGGGAACACTGAAGCTTTCTTT.

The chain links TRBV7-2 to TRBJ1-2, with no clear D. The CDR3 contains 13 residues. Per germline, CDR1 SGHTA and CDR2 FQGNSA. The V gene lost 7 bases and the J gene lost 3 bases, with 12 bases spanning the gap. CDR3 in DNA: TGTGCCAGCACTACTTATTCCTACTATGGCTACACCTTC. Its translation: CASTTYSYYGYTF.

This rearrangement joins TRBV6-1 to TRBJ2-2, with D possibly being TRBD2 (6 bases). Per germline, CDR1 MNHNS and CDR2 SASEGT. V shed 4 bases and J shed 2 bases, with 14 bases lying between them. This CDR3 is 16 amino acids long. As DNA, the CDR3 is TGTGCCAGCAGTGTATCGGGACTCTCAAACACCGGGGAGCTGTTTTTT. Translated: CASSVSGLSNTGELFF.

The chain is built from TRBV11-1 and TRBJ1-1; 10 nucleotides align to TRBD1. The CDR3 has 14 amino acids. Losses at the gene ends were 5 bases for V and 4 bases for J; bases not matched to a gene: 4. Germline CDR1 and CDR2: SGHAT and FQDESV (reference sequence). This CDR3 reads CASSDRGRGTEAFF. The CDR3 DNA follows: TGTGCCAGCAGCGACAGGGGGCGCGGCACTGAAGCTTTCTTT.

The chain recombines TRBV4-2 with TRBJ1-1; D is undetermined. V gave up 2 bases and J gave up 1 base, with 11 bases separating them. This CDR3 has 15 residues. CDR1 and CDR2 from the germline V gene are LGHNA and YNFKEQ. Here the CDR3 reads CASSQTLRENTEAFF. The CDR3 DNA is TGTGCCAGCAGCCAAACCCTGAGGGAGAACACTGAAGCTTTCTTT.

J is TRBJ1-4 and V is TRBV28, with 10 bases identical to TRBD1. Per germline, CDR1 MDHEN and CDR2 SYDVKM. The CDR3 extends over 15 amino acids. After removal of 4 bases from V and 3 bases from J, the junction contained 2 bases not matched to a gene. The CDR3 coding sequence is TGTGCCAGCAGTTCAGGACAGGGGGCTAATGAAAAACTGTTTTTT. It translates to CASSSGQGANEKLFF.

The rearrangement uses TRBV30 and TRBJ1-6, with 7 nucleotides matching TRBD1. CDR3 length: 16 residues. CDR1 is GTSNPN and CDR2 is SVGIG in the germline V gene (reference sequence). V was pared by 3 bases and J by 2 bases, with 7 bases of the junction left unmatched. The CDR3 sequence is CAWRRLGTAYNSPLHF. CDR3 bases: TGTGCCTGGAGGCGTTTAGGGACAGCCTATAATTCACCCCTCCACTTT.

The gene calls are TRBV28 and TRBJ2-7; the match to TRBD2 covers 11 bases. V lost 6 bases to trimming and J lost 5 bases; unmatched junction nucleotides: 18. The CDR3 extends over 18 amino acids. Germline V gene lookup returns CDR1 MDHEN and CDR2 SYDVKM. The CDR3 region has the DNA TGTGCCAGCAGCCGACAGACTTTTTTTAGCGGGGGGGACGACGAGCAGTACTTC. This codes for CASSRQTFFSGGDDEQYF.

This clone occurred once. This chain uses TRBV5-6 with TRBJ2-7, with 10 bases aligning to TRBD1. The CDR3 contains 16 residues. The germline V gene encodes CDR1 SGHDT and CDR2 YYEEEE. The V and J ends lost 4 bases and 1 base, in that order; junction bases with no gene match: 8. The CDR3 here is CASSPGRDRGSYEQYF. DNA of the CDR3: TGTGCCAGCAGCCCGGGCCGGGACAGGGGATCCTACGAGCAGTACTTC.

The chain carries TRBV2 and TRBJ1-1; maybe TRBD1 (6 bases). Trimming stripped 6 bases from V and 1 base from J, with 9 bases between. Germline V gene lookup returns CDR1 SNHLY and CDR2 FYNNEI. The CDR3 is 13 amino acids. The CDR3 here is CASRETGNTEAFF. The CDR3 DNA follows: TGTGCCAGCAGGGAGACAGGGAACACTGAAGCTTTCTTT.

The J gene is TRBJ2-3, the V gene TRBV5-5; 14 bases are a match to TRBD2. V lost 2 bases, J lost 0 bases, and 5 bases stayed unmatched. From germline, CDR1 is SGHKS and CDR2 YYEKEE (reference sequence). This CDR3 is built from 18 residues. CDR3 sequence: CASSFGLAGGVSTDTQYF. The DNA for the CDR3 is TGTGCCAGCAGCTTCGGACTAGCGGGGGGCGTAAGCACAGATACGCAGTATTTT. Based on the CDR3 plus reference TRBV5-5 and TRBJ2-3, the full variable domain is DAGVTQSPTHLIKTRGQQVTLRCSPISGHKSVSWYQQVLGQGPQFIFQYYEKEERGRGNFPDRFSARQFPNYSSELNVNALLLGDSALYLCASSFGLAGGVSTDTQYFGPGTRLTVL.

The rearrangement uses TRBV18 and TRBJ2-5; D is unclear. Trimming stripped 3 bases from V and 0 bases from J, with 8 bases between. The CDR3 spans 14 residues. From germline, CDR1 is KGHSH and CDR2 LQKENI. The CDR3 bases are TGTGCCAGCTCACCTTCCAGAAACCAAGAGACCCAGTACTTC. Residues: CASSPSRNQETQYF.

The CDR3 DNA sequence: TGTGCCAGCAGCTTCAGCCCGGGGGAGACAGAGAACACTGAAGCTTTCTTT. This sequence encodes CASSFSPGETENTEAFF. The rearrangement links TRBV7-9 to TRBJ1-1; D perhaps matches TRBD1 (5 bases). Germline CDR1 reads SEHNR; CDR2 reads FQNEAQ (reference sequence). The ends were cut back, 3 bases at V and 1 base at J, with 18 bases in the middle. This CDR3 is built from 17 residues. Full variable domain (rest looked up from reference TRBV7-9 and TRBJ1-1): DTGVSQNPRHKITKRGQNVTFRCDPISEHNRLYWYRQTLGQGPEFLTYFQNEAQLEKSRLLSDRFSAERPKGSFSTLEIQRTEQGDSAMYLCASSFSPGETENTEAFFGQGTRLTVV.

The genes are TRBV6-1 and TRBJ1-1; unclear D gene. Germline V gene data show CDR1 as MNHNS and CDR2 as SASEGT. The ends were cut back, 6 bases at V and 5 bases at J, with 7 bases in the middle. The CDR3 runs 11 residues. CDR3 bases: TGTGCCAGCAGCTACCGGACTGAAGCTTTCTTT. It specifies CASSYRTEAFF.

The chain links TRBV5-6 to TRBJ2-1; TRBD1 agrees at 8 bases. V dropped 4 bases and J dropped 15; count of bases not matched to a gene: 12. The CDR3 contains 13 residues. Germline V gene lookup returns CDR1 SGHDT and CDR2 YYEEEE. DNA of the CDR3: TGTGCCAGCAGCCTCCTGTCAGGGGGCGTCGGGTTCTTC. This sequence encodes CASSLLSGGVGFF.

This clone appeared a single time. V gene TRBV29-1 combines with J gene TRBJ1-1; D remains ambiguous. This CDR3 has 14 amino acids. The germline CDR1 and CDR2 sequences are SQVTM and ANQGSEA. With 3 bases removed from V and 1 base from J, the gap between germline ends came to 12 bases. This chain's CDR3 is CSVEEDQENTEAFF. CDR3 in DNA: TGCAGCGTTGAGGAGGATCAGGAGAACACTGAAGCTTTCTTT.

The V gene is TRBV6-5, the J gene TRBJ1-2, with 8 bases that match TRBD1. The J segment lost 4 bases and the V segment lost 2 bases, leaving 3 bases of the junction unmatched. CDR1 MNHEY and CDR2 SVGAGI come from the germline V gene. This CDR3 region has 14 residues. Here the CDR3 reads CASSYGTGLYGYTF. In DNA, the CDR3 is TGTGCCAGCAGTTACGGGACAGGCCTCTATGGCTACACCTTC.